The T cell receptor beta chain described here comes from a study of patients and donors after allogeneic stem cell transplantation. TCRdb re-called the RT-PCR reads through MiXCR, storing one row per CDR3 protein. The sample shows 400,000 to 450,000 distinct CDR3 sequences, around 16% of them seen only once. The table lists this clonotype with a few counts. Germline-derived CDR1 and CDR2 are SGHRS and YFSETQ. The CDR3 runs to 14 residues. V lost 0 bases and J lost 7, with 10 bases in between. The chain joins TRBV5-1 to TRBJ1-4; D possibly corresponds to TRBD1 (5 bases). Sequencing was performed on blood, either unsorted or a sorted T cell fraction (not recorded which). This sequence was found in a human donor who was either an allogeneic HSCT recipient or a stem cell or donor lymphocyte infusion donor (not recorded which). It is not recorded whose cells these are; they may come from a transplant donor. The CDR3 protein is CASSLGRVPEKLFF. For the CDR3, the DNA is TGCGCCAGCAGCTTGGGCAGGGTTCCTGAAAAACTGTTTTTT.